Here is one T cell receptor beta chain with its context. Its antigen is still unknown. The record originates from a study of T cells in localized non-small cell lung cancer. Overall study results and limits: Compared with tumor, uninvolved adjacent lung displayed greater T cell clonality, ranking highest overall.

The repertoire was sequenced with immunoSEQ multiplex PCR; TCRdb's copy has only in-frame clones and lacks some. Seen here are 3,000 to 3,500 clones, around 50% observed once, and the top ten hold around 4.3%. The CDR3 is 12 amino acids. The germline CDR1 and CDR2 sequences are MGHRA and YSYEKL. V gave up 11 bases and J gave up 5 bases, with 12 bases separating them. The V gene is TRBV4-1, the J gene TRBJ2-2; no definite D call. The sequenced sample was lymph node tissue, obtained before any cancer treatment. This TCR came from a woman aged 18-55 years with stage I lung adenocarcinoma. This CDR3 is CAVKRSTGELFF. The CDR3 region has the DNA TGCGCCGTGAAACGGAGTACCGGGGAGCTGTTTTTT.